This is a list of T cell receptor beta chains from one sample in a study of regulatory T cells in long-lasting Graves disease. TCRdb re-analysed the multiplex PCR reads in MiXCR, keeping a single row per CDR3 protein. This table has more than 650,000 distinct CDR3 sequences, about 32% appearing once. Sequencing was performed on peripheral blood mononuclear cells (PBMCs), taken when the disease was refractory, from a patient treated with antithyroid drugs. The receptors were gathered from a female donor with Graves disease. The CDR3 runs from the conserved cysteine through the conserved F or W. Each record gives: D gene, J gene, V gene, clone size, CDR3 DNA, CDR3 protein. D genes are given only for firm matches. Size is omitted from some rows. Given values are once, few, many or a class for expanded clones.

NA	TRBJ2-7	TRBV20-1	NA	TGCAGTGCGGGTCGGGGGGCCGCCTACGAGCAGTACTTC	CSAGRGAAYEQYF
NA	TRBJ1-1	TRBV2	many	TGTGCCGGCTCAAAGGTGAACACTGAAGCTTTCTTT	CAGSKVNTEAFF
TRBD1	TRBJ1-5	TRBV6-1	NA	TGTGCCAGCAGTCCAGACAGGGCTCAGCCCCAGCATTTT	CASSPDRAQPQHF
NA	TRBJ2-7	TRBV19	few	TGTGCCAGTAGTATAGAGGGTAGCGTCACCTACGAGCAGTACTTC	CASSIEGSVTYEQYF
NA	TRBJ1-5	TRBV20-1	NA	TGCAGTGCTAGATTTAGGGATGATCAGCCCCAGCATTTT	CSARFRDDQPQHF
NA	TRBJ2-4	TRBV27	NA	TGTGCCAGCAGTCGCACGACCGGTGGCAAAAACATTCAGTACTTC	CASSRTTGGKNIQYF
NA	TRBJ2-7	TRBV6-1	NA	TGTGCCAGCACCGACAACTACGAGCAGTACTTC	CASTDNYEQYF
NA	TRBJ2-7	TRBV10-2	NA	TGCGCCAGCAGTGAGTTCGGAGGGCCCTACGAGCAGTACTTC	CASSEFGGPYEQYF
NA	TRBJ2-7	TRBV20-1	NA	TGCAGTGCTAGAGACCCCCCCCACGAGCAGTACTTC	CSARDPPHEQYF
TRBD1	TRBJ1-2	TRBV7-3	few	TGTGCCAGCAGCTCAAAGGGGGACAGCTATGGCTACACCTTC	CASSSKGDSYGYTF
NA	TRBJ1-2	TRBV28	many	TGTGCCAGCAGTTTAGTCCCTACGAACTATGGCTACACCTTC	CASSLVPTNYGYTF
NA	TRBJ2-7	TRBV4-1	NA	TGCGCCAGCAGCCAGGTGGGCTCCTTTTCCTACGAGCAGTACTTC	CASSQVGSFSYEQYF
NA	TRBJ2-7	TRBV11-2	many	TGTGCCAGCAGCGGACTACGTGCGCAGTACTTC	CASSGLRAQYF
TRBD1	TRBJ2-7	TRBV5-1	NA	TGCGTCAGCAGCGAAACCGGGACAGGGCTCTACGAGCAGTACTTC	CVSSETGTGLYEQYF
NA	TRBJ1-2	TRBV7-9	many	TGTGCCAGCAGCTTAGGAGAAGGTGGCTACACCTTC	CASSLGEGGYTF
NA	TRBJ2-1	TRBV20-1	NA	TGCAGTGCTAGAGGGAGACTAGTTTATGATGAGCAGTTCTTC	CSARGRLVYDEQFF
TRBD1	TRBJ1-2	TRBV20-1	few	TGCAGTGCGCCCACAGGGGGCGCAGATGGCTACACCTTC	CSAPTGGADGYTF
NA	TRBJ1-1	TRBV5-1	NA	TGCGCCAGCAGCTTGGGGGCTGACAGGAACACTGAAGCTTTCTTT	CASSLGADRNTEAFF
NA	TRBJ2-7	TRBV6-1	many	TGTGCCAGCAATGGCGGGACGACCTACGAGCAGTACTTC	CASNGGTTYEQYF
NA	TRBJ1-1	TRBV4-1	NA	TGCGCCAGCAGCCAAAGATTGGTCGTGAACACTGAAGCTTTCTTT	CASSQRLVVNTEAFF
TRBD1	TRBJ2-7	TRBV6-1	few	TGTGCCAGCAGTAGACAGGGTACCCACGAGCAGTACTTC	CASSRQGTHEQYF
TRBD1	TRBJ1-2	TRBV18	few	TGTGCCAGCTCACGACAGACAGGGAACTATGGCTACACCTTC	CASSRQTGNYGYTF
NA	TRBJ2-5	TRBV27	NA	TGTGCCAGCAGTTTATTGGGACCCCTAGGGCAAGAGACCCAGTACTTC	CASSLLGPLGQETQYF
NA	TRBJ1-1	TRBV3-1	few	TGTGCCAGCGAGGGCGCCGGTGAAGCTTTCTTT	CASEGAGEAFF